This TCR beta chain was profiled in a study of identical twins. Study-wide findings and caveats: In zero-insertion analyses, partial confounding could arise from invariant MAIT and iNKT cells.

Healthy Caucasians supplied all donations. Using its own MiXCR run on the 5' RACE reads, TCRdb lists one record per CDR3 protein. The sample holds over 500,000 distinct CDR3 sequences, around 20% seen once. Concerning this clonotype itself: The antigen remains unidentified.

The same data also contributed to another study, on T cells expressing NK-cell markers. That work states: From sorted CD3+CD56+NKG2C+, CD3+CD56+NKG2C- and CD3+CD56-NKG2C+ T cells came the TCR beta repertoires.

The sample comprised CD4+ T cells sorted from blood. The clonotype comes from a woman aged 18-30 years in good health.

The CDR3 protein is CASSGGLHTYEQYF. In DNA form, the CDR3 reads TGTGCCAGCAGCGGGGGACTACATACCTACGAGCAGTACTTC. The genes are TRBV5-5 and TRBJ2-7; TRBD2 matches 7 bases. The germline V gene has CDR1 SGHKS and CDR2 YYEKEE (reference sequence). The trim removed 4 bases at V and 2 bases at J, leaving 6 bases unmatched. This CDR3 is built from 14 residues.